This T cell receptor (beta chain) was observed in a study of beta chain features in type 1 diabetes (dated by TCRdb to between 2018 and 2020). Background on the whole study: Mean age, gender distribution, total cell number and subset yield were not different between patients and healthy donors. Across all samples, some 110,000,000 sorted cells were examined, and cell number per subset correlated strongly with RNA yield. The study compared TCRB repertoires of sorted circulating CD4+ T cell subsets between recently diagnosed type 1 diabetes patients and matched healthy donors. Whereas all 28 donors provided naive and central memory subsets, regulatory and stem cell-like memory subsets were isolated from just 8 patients and about eight healthy donors.

The High Capacity cDNA Reverse Transcription Kit was used to reverse transcribe all of the isolated RNA, meaning that expressed TCRB transcripts were what got sequenced. Naive, central memory and regulatory T cell samples underwent deep immunoSEQ sequencing, averaging around 4 million total reads per sample. Sorted cells were lysed in RLT buffer and RNA was extracted with DNase-treated RNeasy Micro or Mini kits, depending on cell number. To prevent cross-contamination, each cell subset was processed individually, whereas patient and healthy donor samples were processed jointly. Using the immunoSEQ multiplex PCR, TCRB sequences were amplified from cDNA into 87-bp fragments spanning the CDR3 region. The amplicons were sequenced using the Illumina HiSeq platform. As for how the authors treated the data: PCR bias was computationally corrected using synthetic template baselines, reads within Hamming distance 2 were collapsed, and singletons that could not be merged were discarded. Reads were aligned against IMGT to assign V, D and J genes, CDR3 length and insertions or deletions at six rearrangement sites. Within each subset, clonotype counts were normalized to sorted cell number, and only after that were true diversity and Gini coefficients computed with the tcR R package. Repertoire sharing was quantified using the overlap coefficient calculated on TCRB nucleotide sequences. In its TCRdb copy, this immuneACCESS table keeps in-frame sequences only and misses some clones. Where compared with another copy, unresolved V genes explain less than half of these, and the others have no known cause. V and J calls and clone size follow that table, whereas D and trimming were derived from the DNA. This sample holds 200,000 to 250,000 clones; approximately 10% were observed only once. The ten top clones hold 1% to 1.5% of the sample.

This clone was seen a few times. Its antigen has not been determined. No base quality information exists; no much larger clone differs at one position. On the study overall, not on this receptor specifically: Because the HLA sub-analyses included only small numbers of individuals, any influence of HLA type on TCRB rearrangement was left unresolved. Shorter templates might be favored by PCR, yet because patient and control samples were amplified and corrected together, any such skew would affect both groups equally. Naive, central memory and regulatory TCRB repertoires appeared to be more alike among patients than among healthy donors. At VDJ recombination sites, type 1 diabetes patients had fewer insertions and more deleted nucleotides, which implies abnormalities in thymic rearrangement. A moderate but significant shortening of TCRB CDR3 length was observed in type 1 diabetes patients in all four CD4+ subsets. Because cDNA rather than genomic DNA was sequenced, highly expressing activated cells could have been over-represented, although no difference in activation and CD3 levels was found between groups.

Each donor gave one peripheral blood draw, averaging approximately 120 mL, which was collected into heparinised tubes. A BD FACSAria II was used to sort naive, central memory, regulatory and stem cell-like memory CD4+ T cells with a panel that included CD45RO, CCR7, CD25, CD127, CD95 and CD27. Purity was above 95% for every sorted population. PBMCs were separated immediately by Lymphoprep density gradient centrifugation and were stained directly, without being cultured. So that batch effects would be minimized, each experiment stained and sorted samples in pairs, pairing one healthy donor with one patient. CDR1 and CDR2, per the germline V gene, are SGHRS and YFSETQ. The CDR3 contains 15 residues, cysteine and phenylalanine counted. Only CDR3 DNA remains: 45 bases, in frame from the first base. V was cut back by 7 bases and J by 5 bases, leaving a gap of 18 bases between them.

This clonotype originated in a man younger than 35 in good health. The V and J genes are TRBV5-1 and TRBJ2-2; TRBD2 is a weak D gene call, 6 bases matching. The source material was central memory CD4+ T cells from blood. The CDR3 protein: CASQALASETGELFF. Here is the DNA: TGCGCCAGCCAGGCGTTGGCTAGCGAGACCGGGGAGCTGTTTTTT.